The 16 T cell receptor beta chains below were found in one sample sequenced in a study of blood T cell repertoires in COVID-19. The data were produced by immunoSEQ multiplex PCR, yet TCRdb's version contains in-frame clones alone and is incomplete. The sample shows about 36,000 clones, 88% of them seen only once. The sequenced material came from peripheral blood. The receptors here all came from a human donor in a cohort sampled during active COVID-19.

This clone appeared a single time. The chain recombines TRBV28 with TRBJ1-6; tentative D call: TRBD1 (6 bases). The CDR3 sequence is 14 residues long. Trimming removed 2 bases at V and 8 bases at J, with 10 bases between. The V gene's germline CDR1 is MDHEN and CDR2 SYDVKM. The CDR3 region is CASSLRQVHSPLHF. The CDR3 DNA reads TGTGCCAGCAGTTTACGACAGGTCCATTCACCCCTCCACTTT.

The V call is TRBV2, the J call TRBJ1-5; no clear D. This CDR3 comprises 15 residues. CDR1 SNHLY and CDR2 FYNNEI come from the germline V gene. The V and J ends lost 4 bases and 7 bases respectively, with 17 bases between them. In DNA, the CDR3 is TGTGCCAGCAGTGCAGGTGGGTCGGAGGGCCAGCCCCAGCATTTT. Translating gives CASSAGGSEGQPQHF.

J is TRBJ1-4 and V is TRBV4-1; 9 bases are shared with TRBD1. The J segment lost 5 bases and the V segment lost 1 base, leaving 2 bases of the junction unmatched. This CDR3 comprises 15 residues. Germline V gene lookup returns CDR1 MGHRA and CDR2 YSYEKL. CDR3 sequence: CASSQAGTGNEKLFF. The CDR3 DNA reads as TGCGCCAGCAGCCAAGCCGGGACAGGGAATGAAAAACTGTTTTTT.

The chain couples TRBV7-9 to TRBJ2-2; D possibly corresponds to TRBD1 (5 bases). V gave up 6 bases and J gave up 5 bases, with 7 bases separating them. Per germline, CDR1 SEHNR and CDR2 FQNEAQ (reference sequence). The CDR3 consists of 12 residues. The CDR3 here is CASRAGTGELFF. In DNA, the CDR3 is TGTGCCAGCAGGGCAGGGACCGGGGAGCTGTTTTTT.

This sequence joins TRBV28 and TRBJ1-1; D may be TRBD1 (5 bases). CDR3 length equals 14 residues. CDR1 and CDR2 from the germline V gene are MDHEN and SYDVKM. The germline V and J ends were trimmed by 4 bases and 4 bases, with 13 bases remaining between them. CDR3 loop: CASSSPPGLTEAFF. As DNA, the CDR3 is TGTGCCAGCAGTTCACCCCCAGGGCTCACTGAAGCTTTCTTT.

The V gene is TRBV6-6, the J gene TRBJ2-7; 12 nucleotides line up with TRBD2. Trimming at V came to 2 bases and at J to 4 bases, leaving 3 bases not matched to a gene. Germline V lookup: CDR1 MNHNY, CDR2 SVGAGI (reference sequence). The CDR3 is 15 residues long. The CDR3 here is CASSYLTSGGYEQYF. CDR3 coding DNA: TGTGCCAGCAGTTACCTAACTAGCGGGGGGTACGAGCAGTACTTC.

This clone was detected once. The rearrangement uses TRBV5-1 and TRBJ1-1; 9 bases fit TRBD1. The length of the CDR3 is 15 residues. Losses at the gene ends were 0 bases for V and 3 bases for J; bases not matched to a gene: 3. In germline, CDR1 is SGHRS, CDR2 YFSETQ. CDR3 nucleotides: TGCGCCAGCAGCTTGGCCGGACAGGGGCACACTGAAGCTTTCTTT. Translated: CASSLAGQGHTEAFF.

The chain has TRBV5-1 and TRBJ2-4; a weak D match, TRBD2 (5 bases). The CDR3 has 15 amino acids. CDR1 and CDR2 (germline): SGHRS, YFSETQ. The V end lost 2 bases, the J end lost 3 bases, and 12 bases lay between the germline ends. CDR3: CASSLGDGLKNIQYF. For the CDR3, the DNA is TGCGCCAGCAGCTTAGGAGACGGACTCAAAAACATTCAGTACTTC.

The CDR3 nucleotides read TGCGCCAGCAGAAGGGGTAGGGTCACAGATACGCAGTATTTT. Translating it yields CASRRGRVTDTQYF. This chain uses TRBV23-1 with TRBJ2-3; tentatively, D is TRBD1 (5 bases). TRBV23-1 falls under the ORF class, with uncertain function. The length of the CDR3 is 14 residues. V was clipped by 6 bases and J by 2 bases, with 12 bases between them.

This clone was observed a few times. This sequence joins TRBV5-4 and TRBJ2-7, with D tentatively TRBD1 (6 bases). V was pared by 7 bases and J by 5 bases, with 13 bases between. The germline CDR1 and CDR2 sequences are SGHNT and YYREEE (reference sequence). This CDR3 is built from 12 residues. CDR3 in DNA: TGTGCCAGCTCCCGGGACATTCACGAGCAGTACTTC. Amino acids: CASSRDIHEQYF.

The J gene is TRBJ1-3, the V gene TRBV27; 11 bases match TRBD1. Germline CDR1 is MNHEY and CDR2 is SMNVEV (reference sequence). Losses at the gene ends were 6 bases for V and 0 bases for J; bases not matched to a gene: 4. CDR3 length equals 16 residues. In DNA form, the CDR3 reads TGTGCCAGCAGCAGGACAGGGGGCAACTCTGGAAACACCATATATTTT. Translation gives CASSRTGGNSGNTIYF.

The V gene is TRBV7-3, the J gene TRBJ1-5, with a tentative D call TRBD1 (5 bases). The germline V gene has CDR1 SGHTA and CDR2 FQGTGA. V lost 1 base, J lost 10 bases, and 11 bases lay in between. The CDR3 loop spans 13 amino acids. This CDR3 reads CASSLNYDSPQHF. CDR3 nucleotides: TGTGCCAGCAGCTTAAATTATGACAGTCCCCAGCATTTT. Variable domain in full (rest from reference TRBV7-3 and TRBJ1-5): GAGVSQTPSNKVTEKGKYVELRCDPISGHTALYWYRQSLGQGPEFLIYFQGTGAADDSGLPNDRFFAVRPEGSVSTLKIQRTERGDSAVYLCASSLNYDSPQHFGDGTRLSIL.

The chain employs TRBV15 and TRBJ2-1, with 7 bases fitting TRBD1. The germline CDR1 and CDR2 sequences are LNHNV and YYDKDF (reference sequence). With V trimmed by 5 bases and J by 9 bases, 7 bases remained unmatched. This CDR3 has 13 residues. The CDR3 region has the DNA TGTGCCACCAGCCGGGGACAGCAGGGTGAGCAGTTCTTC. It translates to CATSRGQQGEQFF.

The rearrangement uses TRBV5-4 and TRBJ1-2, with 7 bases fitting TRBD1. After removal of 4 bases from V and 5 bases from J, the junction contained 5 bases not matched to a gene. Looked up from germline, CDR1 is SGHNT and CDR2 is YYREEE (reference sequence). This CDR3 contains 13 residues. CDR3 region: CASSPDRFYGYTF. Here the CDR3 DNA reads TGTGCCAGCAGCCCGGACAGGTTTTATGGCTACACCTTC. Filled out from reference TRBV5-4 and TRBJ1-2, the complete variable domain reads ETGVTQSPTHLIKTRGQQVTLRCSSQSGHNTVSWYQQALGQGPQFIFQYYREEENGRGNFPPRFSGLQFPNYSSELNVNALELDDSALYLCASSPDRFYGYTFGSGTRLTVV.

This clone was counted a single time. The chain combines TRBV3-1 (or the pseudogene TRBV3-2) with TRBJ1-5, with a weak D call TRBD1 (6 bases). The ends were cut back, 7 bases at V and 3 bases at J, with 16 bases in the middle. This CDR3 is 15 amino acids long. Germline values: CDR1 LGHDT, CDR2 YNNKEL (reference sequence). For the CDR3, the DNA is TGTGCCAGCATGCCTGCAGGGGTCCACAATCAGCCCCAGCATTTT. Translating gives CASMPAGVHNQPQHF.

The rearrangement joins TRBV4-1 to TRBJ2-1; 11 nucleotides line up with TRBD1. CDR1 and CDR2 from the germline V gene are MGHRA and YSYEKL. The V and J ends lost 4 bases and 3 bases, in that order; junction bases with no gene match: 8. This CDR3 region has 17 residues. In nucleotides, the CDR3 is TGCGCCAGCAGCCTTCCGCCCGGGACAGGGGGCTACAATGAGCAGTTCTTC. This encodes CASSLPPGTGGYNEQFF.